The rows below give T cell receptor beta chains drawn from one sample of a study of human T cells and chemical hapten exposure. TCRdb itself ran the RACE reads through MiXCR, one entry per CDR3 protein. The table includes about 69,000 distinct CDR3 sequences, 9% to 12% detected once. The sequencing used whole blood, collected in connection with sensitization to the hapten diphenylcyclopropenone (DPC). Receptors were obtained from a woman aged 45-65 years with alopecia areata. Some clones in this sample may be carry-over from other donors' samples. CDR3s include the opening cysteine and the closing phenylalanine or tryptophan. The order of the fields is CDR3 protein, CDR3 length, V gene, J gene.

CDR3 protein: CASSKAAASGGTDTQYF
CDR3 length: 17
V gene: TRBV21-1
J gene: TRBJ2-3

CDR3 protein: CASSPDPGGPTHNEQFF
CDR3 length: 17
V gene: TRBV18
J gene: TRBJ2-1

CDR3 protein: CASSLAGGRGTGELFF
CDR3 length: 16
V gene: TRBV7-6
J gene: TRBJ2-2

CDR3 protein: CASSEWGDAGNTIYF
CDR3 length: 15
V gene: TRBV25-1
J gene: TRBJ1-3

CDR3 protein: CSVDSPSGRPTDTQYF
CDR3 length: 16
V gene: TRBV29-1
J gene: TRBJ2-3

CDR3 protein: CASILDTEAFF
CDR3 length: 11
V gene: TRBV28
J gene: TRBJ1-1

CDR3 protein: CASIGLAGEVEQFF
CDR3 length: 14
V gene: TRBV2
J gene: TRBJ2-1

CDR3 protein: CASSEDRGFTGELFF
CDR3 length: 15
V gene: TRBV7-3
J gene: TRBJ2-2

CDR3 protein: CASSLMASSTDTQYF
CDR3 length: 15
V gene: TRBV7-2
J gene: TRBJ2-3

CDR3 protein: CSVEARGYEQYF
CDR3 length: 12
V gene: TRBV29-1
J gene: TRBJ2-7

CDR3 protein: CASSDLAGWGYEQYF
CDR3 length: 15
V gene: TRBV2
J gene: TRBJ2-7

CDR3 protein: CSVDSQETQYF
CDR3 length: 11
V gene: TRBV29-1
J gene: TRBJ2-5

CDR3 protein: CSARDPGYSNQPQHF
CDR3 length: 15
V gene: TRBV20-1
J gene: TRBJ1-5

CDR3 protein: CASSQDRWNQPQHF
CDR3 length: 14
V gene: TRBV19
J gene: TRBJ1-5

CDR3 protein: CASSPSGTEQYF
CDR3 length: 12
V gene: TRBV18
J gene: TRBJ2-7

CDR3 protein: CSVLVGPNNLKTNEKLFF
CDR3 length: 18
V gene: TRBV29-1
J gene: TRBJ1-4

CDR3 protein: CASSELKRSSGIPPYEQYF
CDR3 length: 19
V gene: TRBV10-2
J gene: TRBJ2-7

CDR3 protein: CASSPRPIAGGANTGELFF
CDR3 length: 19
V gene: TRBV7-3
J gene: TRBJ2-2

CDR3 protein: CASSFLIGETETQYF
CDR3 length: 15
V gene: TRBV28
J gene: TRBJ2-5

CDR3 protein: CASSSGLAGAQQFF
CDR3 length: 14
V gene: TRBV7-2
J gene: TRBJ2-1

CDR3 protein: CASSQAAAHQETQYF
CDR3 length: 15
V gene: TRBV4-2
J gene: TRBJ2-5

CDR3 protein: CSVSGQSAFSDTQYF
CDR3 length: 15
V gene: TRBV29-1
J gene: TRBJ2-3

CDR3 protein: CASSSLDTQYF
CDR3 length: 11
V gene: TRBV18
J gene: TRBJ2-3

CDR3 protein: CATHSMDGQITEAFF
CDR3 length: 15
V gene: TRBV6-5
J gene: TRBJ1-1

CDR3 protein: CASSEEAKNIQYF
CDR3 length: 13
V gene: TRBV25-1
J gene: TRBJ2-4

CDR3 protein: CSARVGETQYF
CDR3 length: 11
V gene: TRBV20-1
J gene: TRBJ2-5

CDR3 protein: CASSLGGVNQPQHF
CDR3 length: 14
V gene: TRBV7-2
J gene: TRBJ1-5

CDR3 protein: CASSLTHTDTQYF
CDR3 length: 13
V gene: TRBV19
J gene: TRBJ2-3

CDR3 protein: CASSQGFLYEQYF
CDR3 length: 13
V gene: TRBV3-1
J gene: TRBJ2-7

CDR3 protein: CASEGTDTQYF
CDR3 length: 11
V gene: TRBV7-9
J gene: TRBJ2-3

CDR3 protein: CSANLLRLQETQYF
CDR3 length: 14
V gene: TRBV20-1
J gene: TRBJ2-5

CDR3 protein: CASSVDRGGSETQYF
CDR3 length: 15
V gene: TRBV9
J gene: TRBJ2-5

CDR3 protein: CASSLGGTEQYF
CDR3 length: 12
V gene: TRBV7-9
J gene: TRBJ2-7

CDR3 protein: CASRTGTGGSPLHF
CDR3 length: 14
V gene: TRBV2
J gene: TRBJ1-6

CDR3 protein: CASLVSGNNEQFF
CDR3 length: 13
V gene: TRBV12-3/TRBV12-4
J gene: TRBJ2-1

CDR3 protein: CASSDRGPGEQYF
CDR3 length: 13
V gene: TRBV19
J gene: TRBJ2-7

CDR3 protein: CASSLEGLAGRPFF
CDR3 length: 14
V gene: TRBV11-2
J gene: TRBJ2-1

CDR3 protein: CASSLGRSGGTDTQYF
CDR3 length: 16
V gene: TRBV7-2
J gene: TRBJ2-3

CDR3 protein: CASSIGRTAAAWQYF
CDR3 length: 15
V gene: TRBV19
J gene: TRBJ2-7

CDR3 protein: CSARGVAGVNYEQYF
CDR3 length: 15
V gene: TRBV20-1
J gene: TRBJ2-7

CDR3 protein: CASSLEAGFDDTQYF
CDR3 length: 15
V gene: TRBV5-4
J gene: TRBJ2-3

CDR3 protein: CAIRNEGDMNTEAFF
CDR3 length: 15
V gene: TRBV10-3
J gene: TRBJ1-1

CDR3 protein: CSVKGDYTEAFF
CDR3 length: 12
V gene: TRBV29-1
J gene: TRBJ1-1

CDR3 protein: CSVLRVRTSANEQFF
CDR3 length: 15
V gene: TRBV29-1
J gene: TRBJ2-1

CDR3 protein: CSVASTDTQYF
CDR3 length: 11
V gene: TRBV29-1
J gene: TRBJ2-3

CDR3 protein: CASSANRGNTIYF
CDR3 length: 13
V gene: TRBV7-6
J gene: TRBJ1-3

CDR3 protein: CSASHRLETQYF
CDR3 length: 12
V gene: TRBV20-1
J gene: TRBJ2-5

CDR3 protein: CSVAPEGDQTYF
CDR3 length: 12
V gene: TRBV29-1
J gene: TRBJ2-5

CDR3 protein: CAWSMGSEKLFF
CDR3 length: 12
V gene: TRBV30
J gene: TRBJ1-4

CDR3 protein: CAWSKNRDTEAFF
CDR3 length: 13
V gene: TRBV30
J gene: TRBJ1-1

CDR3 protein: CASSLGGIQPQHF
CDR3 length: 13
V gene: TRBV12-3/TRBV12-4
J gene: TRBJ1-5

CDR3 protein: CASSEVGTRHWQETQYF
CDR3 length: 17
V gene: TRBV6-1
J gene: TRBJ2-5

CDR3 protein: CASSLGSPQPQHF
CDR3 length: 13
V gene: TRBV19
J gene: TRBJ1-5

CDR3 protein: CASSLEGLAGGGEQFF
CDR3 length: 16
V gene: TRBV13
J gene: TRBJ2-1

CDR3 protein: CSAELGTGELFF
CDR3 length: 12
V gene: TRBV20-1
J gene: TRBJ2-2

CDR3 protein: CSARNWQGEGDTQYF
CDR3 length: 15
V gene: TRBV20-1
J gene: TRBJ2-3

CDR3 protein: CASSFDSGMGSHTQYF
CDR3 length: 16
V gene: TRBV7-9
J gene: TRBJ2-3